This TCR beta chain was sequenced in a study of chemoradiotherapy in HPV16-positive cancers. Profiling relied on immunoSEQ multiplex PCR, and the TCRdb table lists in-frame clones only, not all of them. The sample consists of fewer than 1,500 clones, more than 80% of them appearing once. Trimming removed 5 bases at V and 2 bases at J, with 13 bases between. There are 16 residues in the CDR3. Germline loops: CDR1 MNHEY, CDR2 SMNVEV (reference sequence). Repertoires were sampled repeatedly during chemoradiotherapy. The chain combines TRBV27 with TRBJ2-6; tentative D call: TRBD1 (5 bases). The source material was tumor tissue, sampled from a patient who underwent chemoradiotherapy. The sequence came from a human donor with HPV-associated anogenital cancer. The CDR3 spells CASSPPGHPGANVLTF. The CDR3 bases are TGTGCCAGCAGTCCCCCCGGACATCCTGGGGCCAACGTCCTGACTTTC.